The T cell receptor (beta chain) under discussion was sequenced for a study of blood T cell repertoires in COVID-19. In germline, CDR1 is KGHSH, CDR2 LQKENI. V was shortened by 0 bases and J by 3 bases, with 6 bases between the two germline ends. The CDR3 runs to 13 residues. In terms of age and location, participants ranged from roughly 18 to 95 years and lived in fewer than 30 US areas. Self-reported history from a screening survey and questionnaire set each donor's cohort. For recovered donors of Cohort 3, there were two negative PCRs, clearance, or symptom resolution. The table came from immunoSEQ multiplex PCR; TCRdb's copy has only in-frame clones and leaves some out. The sample holds hundreds of thousands of clones, 75% to 90% seen once.

This clonotype was sampled from a woman in her forties who had recovered from COVID-19. The chain links TRBV18 to TRBJ2-7; no reliable D call. Sequencing input: PBMCs or T cells enriched from blood (not recorded which). This CDR3 reads CASSPPTLYEQYF. Written as DNA, the CDR3 is TGTGCCAGCTCACCACCGACACTCTACGAGCAGTACTTC.